The rows below give T cell receptor beta chains drawn from one sample of a study of monozygotic twins with inflammatory bowel disease. TCRdb processed the 5' RACE reads again and assigns one entry to each CDR3 protein, with no DNA. The sample spans around 200,000 distinct CDR3 sequences; the ten largest clones claim 1.6%. Sequencing used blood. The source is a human donor with ulcerative colitis or Crohn's disease, or a healthy co-twin of an affected twin (not recorded which). Each CDR3 is given with its conserved first and last residue.

v_call: TRBV9
j_call: TRBJ2-2
cdr3_aa: CASSSKGQGGELFF

v_call: TRBV12-5
j_call: TRBJ2-7
cdr3_aa: CASGLVVGKHRLAYEQYF

v_call: TRBV5-1
j_call: TRBJ1-4
cdr3_aa: CASSWGRADTTNEKLFF

v_call: TRBV6-5
j_call: TRBJ1-2
cdr3_aa: CASSYGDRPYTF

v_call: TRBV4-2
j_call: TRBJ1-2
cdr3_aa: CASSQEQMGGYTF

v_call: TRBV7-3
j_call: TRBJ1-2
cdr3_aa: CASSSGGLSGWAF

v_call: TRBV20-1
j_call: TRBJ2-3
cdr3_aa: CSARGGQDTQYF

v_call: TRBV7-6
j_call: TRBJ1-1
cdr3_aa: CASSPSQGFIAEAFF

v_call: TRBV7-8
j_call: TRBJ2-1
cdr3_aa: CASSLGGLGGNEQFF

v_call: TRBV3-1
j_call: TRBJ1-1
cdr3_aa: CASSIQGNTEAFF

v_call: TRBV6-6
j_call: TRBJ2-1
cdr3_aa: CASTQRESYNEQFF

v_call: TRBV5-1
j_call: TRBJ1-4
cdr3_aa: CASRRDSINEKLFF

v_call: TRBV11-2
j_call: TRBJ2-1
cdr3_aa: CASSLGQLLSYNEQFF

v_call: TRBV3-1
j_call: TRBJ1-2
cdr3_aa: CASQAGAYYTF

v_call: TRBV12-3/TRBV12-4
j_call: TRBJ2-5
cdr3_aa: CASTSLGGSRETQYF

v_call: TRBV5-1
j_call: TRBJ1-1
cdr3_aa: CASSIAENTEAFF

v_call: TRBV27
j_call: TRBJ1-1
cdr3_aa: CASSAQGAGTEAFF

v_call: TRBV12-3/TRBV12-4
j_call: TRBJ1-1
cdr3_aa: CASSYGGGGTEAFF

v_call: TRBV5-6
j_call: TRBJ2-5
cdr3_aa: CASSLDPLGGETQYF

v_call: TRBV11-2
j_call: TRBJ2-2
cdr3_aa: CASSPGLAHTGELFF

v_call: TRBV5-6
j_call: TRBJ2-1
cdr3_aa: CASSPHRNEQFF

v_call: TRBV5-1
j_call: TRBJ2-3
cdr3_aa: CASSRDQTTDTQYF

v_call: TRBV15
j_call: TRBJ2-7
cdr3_aa: CATSRDRDEQHF

v_call: TRBV7-9
j_call: TRBJ2-7
cdr3_aa: CASSSQGHEQYF

v_call: TRBV7-3
j_call: TRBJ2-3
cdr3_aa: CASSLNGRTGTGGTDTQYF

v_call: TRBV5-1
j_call: TRBJ1-1
cdr3_aa: CASRGGEDTEAFF

v_call: TRBV20-1
j_call: TRBJ1-1
cdr3_aa: CSAGLDTEAFF

v_call: TRBV12-3/TRBV12-4
j_call: TRBJ2-2
cdr3_aa: CASQPLTGATGELFF

v_call: TRBV5-1
j_call: TRBJ2-2
cdr3_aa: CASSFGGTGELFF

v_call: TRBV20-1
j_call: TRBJ2-5
cdr3_aa: CSAARTAQETQYF

v_call: TRBV10-1
j_call: TRBJ2-5
cdr3_aa: CASSEGVAQETQYF

v_call: TRBV9
j_call: TRBJ1-1
cdr3_aa: CASSPLAGGVREAFF

v_call: TRBV5-1
j_call: TRBJ1-2
cdr3_aa: CASSLDTGADYGYTF

v_call: TRBV20-1
j_call: TRBJ1-4
cdr3_aa: CSARDRRGGPEKLFF

v_call: TRBV5-6
j_call: TRBJ1-1
cdr3_aa: CASSLGQNEAFF

v_call: TRBV5-1
j_call: TRBJ2-7
cdr3_aa: CASSIREAYEQYF

v_call: TRBV4-1
j_call: TRBJ1-2
cdr3_aa: CASSQRTNYGYTF

v_call: TRBV7-9
j_call: TRBJ1-1
cdr3_aa: CATQRRNTEAFF

v_call: TRBV7-9
j_call: TRBJ2-5
cdr3_aa: CASRKGPDQETQYF

v_call: TRBV20-1
j_call: TRBJ1-5
cdr3_aa: CSARDILGLSNQPQHF

v_call: TRBV7-2
j_call: TRBJ2-7
cdr3_aa: CASSLVVYYEQYF

v_call: TRBV11-1
j_call: TRBJ2-5
cdr3_aa: CASSLPSKGGTQYF

v_call: TRBV29-1
j_call: TRBJ1-5
cdr3_aa: CSVGWGLNQPQHF

v_call: TRBV7-8
j_call: TRBJ2-5
cdr3_aa: CASSQDRGGKETHYF

v_call: TRBV7-8
j_call: TRBJ1-3
cdr3_aa: CASSLGVRGSGNTIYF

v_call: TRBV5-1
j_call: TRBJ2-3
cdr3_aa: CASSLFGLAGIITQYF

v_call: TRBV19
j_call: TRBJ2-7
cdr3_aa: CASSSVEGRYEQYF

v_call: TRBV12-3/TRBV12-4
j_call: TRBJ2-3
cdr3_aa: CASRASGGDTQYF

v_call: TRBV3-1
j_call: TRBJ2-6
cdr3_aa: CASSPNRDSLYSGANVLTF

v_call: TRBV6-1
j_call: TRBJ1-1
cdr3_aa: CASSRGPAPDRNTEAFF

v_call: TRBV7-9
j_call: TRBJ1-1
cdr3_aa: CASSPTVGGRNTEAFF

v_call: TRBV5-1
j_call: TRBJ2-5
cdr3_aa: CASSSLGVMYQETQYF

v_call: TRBV5-1
j_call: TRBJ1-4
cdr3_aa: CASTYKPGTNEKLFF

v_call: TRBV7-2
j_call: TRBJ1-2
cdr3_aa: CASRGQGGIGDGYTF

v_call: TRBV7-2
j_call: TRBJ2-3
cdr3_aa: CASSSWGDTLPDTQYF